What follows is one T cell receptor beta chain and its context. Its antigen is undetermined. CDR3 size: 11 residues. Deletions cut 1 base from V and 5 bases from J, with 2 bases between. Per the germline V gene, CDR1 is SGHTA and CDR2 is FQGNSA. This sample was taken from a study of beta chain features in type 1 diabetes. The study, taken as a whole, reports: Sequencing the cDNA could make cells with high TCR expression show up more than they should. Shorter TCRB CDR3s, moderately but significantly so, were found in Type 1 diabetes patients in all four CD4+ subsets. Patients' naive, central memory and regulatory TCRB repertoires appeared more alike than those of healthy donors. Any HLA-type effect on TCRB rearrangement remained unresolved here. A PCR bias possibly favoring shorter templates would apply equally to patients and controls.

Investigators reverse transcribed all isolated RNA, so they sequenced expressed TCRB transcripts. Sequencing was performed with immunoSEQ multiplex PCR; in TCRdb, only in-frame clones are kept and a portion is missing. The repertoire holds around 650,000 clones, with around 12% as singletons. This clonotype was sampled from a man under 40 with type 1 diabetes. This chain uses TRBV7-2 with TRBJ1-2; D gene uncertain. Sequencing was carried out using naive CD4+ T cells from blood. As DNA, the CDR3 is TGTGCCAGCAGCTTAGAGTATGGCTACACCTTC. It yields the protein CASSLEYGYTF.